The 7 T cell receptor beta chains reported below all come from one sample, sequenced in a study of blood T cells in healthy people across ages. Combining a sample-barcoded 5' primer with a J-beta primer mix, a second PCR ran for about 7 to 12 cycles. One entry per CDR3 protein, called by TCRdb with MiXCR from the 5' RACE reads. The sample gives about 1 million distinct CDR3 sequences, under 45% of which show up once; about 20% is in the top ten. The sequencing sample was made of blood. Receptors originate from a woman in her sixties in good health.

The chain couples TRBV2 to TRBJ2-5; D gene unclear. Germline V CDR1 and CDR2: SNHLY, FYNNEI. The CDR3 covers 15 residues. V was trimmed by 3 bases and J by 1 base, leaving 12 bases between them. The CDR3: CASSDGKQLQETQYF. The CDR3 nucleotides read TGTGCCAGCAGTGACGGAAAACAACTCCAAGAGACCCAGTACTTC.

The chain employs TRBV29-1 and TRBJ1-2; no clear D. This CDR3 region has 12 residues. Trimming stripped 1 base from V and 2 bases from J, with 5 bases between. Germline V gives CDR1 SQVTM, CDR2 ANQGSEA. CDR3 protein: CSVEATNYGYTF. CDR3 coding DNA: TGCAGCGTTGAAGCTACAAACTATGGCTACACCTTC.

About this clonotype: A read error may produce the germline difference seen at one junction end. The V and J genes are TRBV15 and TRBJ1-4, with D hard to call. From germline, CDR1 is LNHNV and CDR2 YYDKDF (reference sequence). The CDR3 loop spans 15 amino acids. The CDR3 sequence: CATSRARQNNEKLLF. For the CDR3, the DNA is TGTGCCACCAGCAGAGCGAGGCAGAATAATGAAAAACTGCTTTTT.

The genes are TRBV7-9 and TRBJ2-3; D unclear. The CDR3 covers 14 residues. CDR1 is SEHNR and CDR2 is FQNEAQ in the germline V gene (reference sequence). V gave up 8 bases and J gave up 6 bases, with 18 bases separating them. The CDR3 is CASGLTDPADTQYF. The CDR3 bases are TGTGCCAGCGGCCTGACGGACCCAGCCGATACGCAGTATTTT.

The J gene is TRBJ2-1, the V gene TRBV15; 14 bases match TRBD2. The V and J ends lost 2 bases and 0 bases, in that order; junction bases with no gene match: 9. This CDR3 has 20 residues. Germline V gives CDR1 LNHNV, CDR2 YYDKDF (reference sequence). CDR3 sequence reads: CATSRRLAGGLRSSYNEQFF. In nucleotides, the CDR3 is TGTGCCACCAGCAGACGACTAGCGGGAGGGCTACGGAGCTCCTACAATGAGCAGTTCTTC.

This clonotype has just a few counts. V and J are TRBV20-1 and TRBJ1-4, with D perhaps matching TRBD1 (5 bases). This CDR3 is 13 amino acids long. Trimming took off 6 bases at V and 2 bases at J, with 10 bases between the two ends. CDR1 and CDR2 (germline): DFQATT, SNEGSKA (reference sequence). The CDR3 protein is CSARQQTNEKLFF. The CDR3 coding sequence is TGCAGTGCCCGACAGCAGACTAATGAAAAACTGTTTTTT.

The chain has TRBV18 and TRBJ1-1; 7 bases agree with TRBD1. Germline lookup yields CDR1 KGHSH and CDR2 LQKENI. This CDR3 has 15 amino acids. With 0 bases clipped from V and 0 bases from J, the junction kept 1 base outside the gene matches. The CDR3 spells CASSPPTGLNTEAFF. DNA for the CDR3: TGTGCCAGCTCACCACCGACAGGGTTGAACACTGAAGCTTTCTTT.